This TCR beta chain originates from a study of T cell repertoires in cytomegalovirus infection. In the study overall: Matching HLA type and CMV infection were both indicated by public TCR beta signatures.

CDR1 LNHDA and CDR2 SQIVND come from the germline V gene (reference sequence). With 5 bases removed from V and 0 bases from J, the gap between germline ends came to 9 bases. The CDR3 contains 14 residues. TCRdb passed the reads through MiXCR, listing each CDR3 protein once. The sample consists of under 130,000 distinct CDR3 sequences, 42% of them appearing once. In regard to this clonotype: Its specificity is unknown.

The chain is built from TRBV19 and TRBJ2-3; tentative D call: TRBD1 (5 bases). This specimen consisted of CD8+ T cells from cultured PBMCs, obtained from culture after CMV antigen stimulation. The receptor was isolated from a human donor in good health (CMV status not recorded). Some clones in this sample may be carry-over from other donors' samples. The CDR3 region is CASSWGRSTDTQYF. CDR3 in DNA: TGTGCCAGTAGTTGGGGCCGCAGCACAGATACGCAGTATTTT.